Listed below are T cell receptor beta chains from one sample, sequenced in a study of control samples from healthy donors and cancer patients. TCRdb's table, derived via immunoSEQ multiplex PCR, lists solely in-frame clones and lacks some. The sample shows about 130,000 clones, approximately 90% of them seen only once. Sequencing was carried out using blood. Source of these receptors: a young man in good health. Each CDR3 is given with its conserved first and last residue. Each record gives: V gene, CDR3 length, D gene, clone size, J gene, CDR3 DNA, CDR3 protein. A D gene is named only where the DNA matches it firmly. Not all rows give a size; the values are once, few, many and, for expanded clones, a class.

TRBV10-1	14	.	once	TRBJ2-3	TGCGCCAGCACAACGGCTGGGAACGCAGATACGCAGTATTTT	CASTTAGNADTQYF
TRBV12-5	16	.	.	TRBJ1-2	TGTGCTAGTGGTTCAACTCCACCGGACAGCTTCTATGGCTACACCTTC	CASGSTPPDSFYGYTF
TRBV27	13	.	.	TRBJ2-1	TGTGCCAGCAGTTTACGGAGCGACAATGAGCAGTTCTTC	CASSLRSDNEQFF
TRBV30	16	TRBD1	.	TRBJ2-6	TGTGCCTGGTCGGACAGGGTTTACTCTGGGGCCAACGTCCTGACTTTC	CAWSDRVYSGANVLTF
TRBV5-5	16	TRBD1	.	TRBJ1-6	TGTGCCAGCAGCTTGGCCAGGACAGGTCGAAGCTCACCCCTCCACTTT	CASSLARTGRSSPLHF
TRBV29-1	12	.	.	TRBJ1-1	TGCAGCGTTGGAGAAACGAACACTGAAGCTTTCTTT	CSVGETNTEAFF
TRBV18	14	.	once	TRBJ2-5	TGTGCCAGCTCGCCGGACGGACTTTTGGGGACCCAGTACTTC	CASSPDGLLGTQYF
TRBV6-6	16	TRBD1	.	TRBJ1-6	TGTGCCAGCAGTCTCTCGGGACAGTCGTATAATTCACCCCTCCACTTT	CASSLSGQSYNSPLHF
TRBV30	15	.	.	TRBJ1-3	TGTGCCTGGAGTGTATGGGGACCGACCGGGTACACCATATATTTT	CAWSVWGPTGYTIYF
TRBV5-6	13	.	.	TRBJ2-7	TGTGCCAGCAGCCGACCCCCTGGGGACGAGCAGTACTTC	CASSRPPGDEQYF
TRBV6-4	15	TRBD1	.	TRBJ2-1	TGTGCCAGCAGCCCTCAACAGGGGGCGGGGAATGAGCAGTTCTTC	CASSPQQGAGNEQFF
TRBV5-1	13	.	.	TRBJ2-7	TGCGCCAGCAGCTTGAGAGAGGGCTACGAGCAGTACTTC	CASSLREGYEQYF
TRBV7-9	13	.	.	TRBJ2-7	TGTGCCAGCAGCCCCGGACTCTTCGCTATACAGTACTTC	CASSPGLFAIQYF
TRBV6-1	12	.	.	TRBJ2-7	TGTGCCAGCAGTGAAGCGCAAGGGGAGCAGTACTTC	CASSEAQGEQYF
TRBV15	12	.	medium-sized	TRBJ1-5	TGTGCCACCAGCAGAGATAATCAGCCCCAGCATTTT	CATSRDNQPQHF
TRBV7-3	14	.	.	TRBJ2-3	TGTGCCAGCAGCTTACCGGGGGAAATAGATACGCAGTATTTT	CASSLPGEIDTQYF
TRBV6-4	13	TRBD1	.	TRBJ1-2	TGTGCCAGCAGTGAACAGGGGGGAAATGGCTACACCTTC	CASSEQGGNGYTF
TRBV6-5	14	.	.	TRBJ1-4	TGTGCCAGCAGGGGACTCGGAACGGGGGAAAAACTGTTTTTT	CASRGLGTGEKLFF
TRBV5-1	16	TRBD2	.	TRBJ2-1	TGCGCCAGCAGCTTTTTAGCGGGGGCCTCCTACAATGAGCAGTTCTTC	CASSFLAGASYNEQFF
TRBV6-6	13	.	.	TRBJ1-5	TGTGCCAGCAGTTGGTCAGGGGTTCAGCCCCAGCATTTT	CASSWSGVQPQHF
TRBV7-9	15	TRBD1	.	TRBJ1-6	TGTGCCAGCAGCCCGCGGGACAGGCCCAATTCACCCCTCCACTTT	CASSPRDRPNSPLHF
TRBV19	13	.	.	TRBJ1-1	TGTGCCAGTAGTATTCGGGGGCCGGGTGAAGCTTTCTTT	CASSIRGPGEAFF
TRBV11-2	13	.	.	TRBJ2-1	TGTGCCAGCAGCTCTAGCAGTTCGGGTGAGCAGTTCTTC	CASSSSSSGEQFF
TRBV5-5	18	TRBD1	.	TRBJ2-6	TGTGCCAGCAGCTACGGACAGGGAGTACCCTCTGGGGCCAACGTCCTGACTTTC	CASSYGQGVPSGANVLTF
TRBV6-4	13	.	.	TRBJ1-2	TGTGCCAGCAGTGAAAGCGGGGGCTATGGCTACACCTTC	CASSESGGYGYTF
TRBV5-4	11	.	.	TRBJ2-5	TGTGCCAGCAGCCTTCAGGAGACCCAGTACTTC	CASSLQETQYF
TRBV27	15	TRBD1	.	TRBJ1-6	TGTGCCAGCAGCCCCTGGGGACAGGATAATTCACCCCTCCACTTT	CASSPWGQDNSPLHF
TRBV3-1/TRBV3-2	15	.	.	TRBJ2-7	TGTGCCAGCAGCCAAGTTGGGACAAAATCCTACGAGCAGTACTTC	CASSQVGTKSYEQYF
TRBV27	15	.	.	TRBJ1-3	TGTGCCAGCAGTCCCGGACGGACCTCTGGAAACACCATATATTTT	CASSPGRTSGNTIYF
TRBV18	15	.	.	TRBJ2-5	TGTGCCAGCTCACCAAGGGCTGGGCGCGAAGAGACCCAGTACTTC	CASSPRAGREETQYF
TRBV24-1	14	TRBD1	.	TRBJ2-1	TGTGCCACCAGCTCCGGGACAGGGATTAATGAGCAGTTCTTC	CATSSGTGINEQFF
TRBV10-3	17	TRBD2	.	TRBJ2-2	TGTGCCATCAGCAGGACTAGCGGGGGGGTATTAACCGGGGAGCTGTTTTTT	CAISRTSGGVLTGELFF
TRBV7-2	15	TRBD2	.	TRBJ2-4	TGTGCCAGCAGCTTAGCGCTACTAGCGTCGGACATTCAGTACTTC	CASSLALLASDIQYF
TRBV10-2	15	TRBD1	.	TRBJ2-2	TGCGCCAGCATCGCTCGGACAGGGGGTAACGGGGAGCTGTTTTTT	CASIARTGGNGELFF
TRBV11-2	16	TRBD1	.	TRBJ1-1	TGTGCCAGCAGCTTAGCGGCGGGGACAGCTAACACTGAAGCTTTCTTT	CASSLAAGTANTEAFF
TRBV11-2	14	.	.	TRBJ1-1	TGTGCCAGCAGCCTCCGACAGGCGATTCATGAAGCTTTCTTT	CASSLRQAIHEAFF